The clone carrying this TCR beta chain has more than one count but fewer than ten. This CDR3 is built from 11 residues. CDR1 and CDR2 from the germline V gene are SEHNR and FQNEAQ (reference sequence). The V gene lost 6 bases and the J gene lost 2 bases, with 4 bases spanning the gap. This entry is derived from a study of tumour-infiltrating T cells in Burkitt lymphoma. Overall study context: All epidemiological Burkitt lymphoma subtypes were represented in the cohort.

Profiling relied on immunoSEQ multiplex PCR, and the TCRdb table lists in-frame clones only, not all of them. This table has about 420 clones, over 35% appearing once. This receptor was identified in a human donor with Burkitt lymphoma. Sequenced input: tumor tissue. V and J are TRBV7-9 and TRBJ1-1, with no clear D. The chain's CDR3 is CASRDNTEAFF. Written as DNA, the CDR3 is TGTGCCAGCAGGGATAACACTGAAGCTTTCTTT. The full variable domain, completed using reference TRBV7-9 and TRBJ1-1, is DTGVSQNPRHKITKRGQNVTFRCDPISEHNRLYWYRQTLGQGPEFLTYFQNEAQLEKSRLLSDRFSAERPKGSFSTLEIQRTEQGDSAMYLCASRDNTEAFFGQGTRLTVV.